The 30 T cell receptor beta chains given below trace back to one sample, sequenced in a study of shared clonotypes between healthy human individuals. This table comes from immunoSEQ multiplex PCR, and its TCRdb copy is limited to in-frame clones, with some not included. In the table there are 2,500,000 or so clones, around 93% of which are singletons. Sequencing used naive CD4+ T cells from PBMCs. Specified subset: CD45RA+ positively selected. All receptors come from a man younger than 35 in good health. Some clones in this sample may be carry-over from other donors' samples.

This clone showed up just once. CDR3 bases: TGTGCCAGCAGCTTAGGATTTCGTGCTCGATGGTACTTC. Protein: CASSLGFRARWYF. The chain carries TRBV7-2 and TRBJ2-5; D is ambiguous. CDR3 size: 13 residues. Per the germline V gene, CDR1 is SGHTA and CDR2 is FQGNSA. Trimming stripped 1 base from V and 13 bases from J, with 16 bases between.

About this clone: It is unclear where the CDR3 begins or ends on the DNA, so no DNA is shown, and the CDR3 is as TCRdb lists it. The chain joins TRBV18 to TRBJ2-3; the D call in the table, TRBD2, was not verified against the DNA. A total of 18 residues make up the CDR3, ends included. Per germline, CDR1 KGHSH and CDR2 LQKENI. CDR3 residues: CASSPLSGPSGLGHTQYF.

The V and J genes are TRBV4-2 and TRBJ2-7; 7 nucleotides align to TRBD1. V was pared by 4 bases and J by 5 bases, with 11 bases of the junction left unmatched. CDR3 length: 15 amino acids. The germline gives CDR1 LGHNA, CDR2 YNFKEQ. CDR3 residues: CASSRGGRGSDEQYF. CDR3 in DNA: TGTGCCAGCAGCCGAGGGGGCAGGGGCTCAGACGAGCAGTACTTC.

The V call is TRBV27, the J call TRBJ1-5; D remains unclear. V lost 2 bases and J lost 0, with 17 bases in between. The CDR3 length is 18 residues. The germline V gene has CDR1 MNHEY and CDR2 SMNVEV (reference sequence). CDR3 protein: CASSLLSSGGYSNQPQHF. The CDR3 DNA reads as TGTGCCAGCAGTTTACTTAGTTCGGGCGGTTATAGCAATCAGCCCCAGCATTTT.

The V gene is TRBV9, the J gene TRBJ1-1; perhaps TRBD1 as D (5 bases). Between the trimmed V and J ends, which lost 2 bases and 4 bases, there was a span of 15 bases. The CDR3 contains 15 residues. Looked up from germline, CDR1 is SGDLS and CDR2 is YYNGEE. The CDR3 sequence is CASSVLAGKVTEAFF. CDR3 in DNA: TGTGCCAGCAGCGTCTTGGCAGGGAAGGTCACTGAAGCTTTCTTT.

The chain employs TRBV5-1 and TRBJ2-7; possible D gene TRBD2, 6 bases. V lost 0 bases and J 3 bases, leaving 10 bases between the germline ends. The CDR3 runs to 14 residues. Germline CDR1 SGHRS, CDR2 YFSETQ. CDR3 in amino acids: CASSLEGGNYEQYF. The DNA of the CDR3 is TGCGCCAGCAGCTTGGAGGGCGGGAACTACGAGCAGTACTTC.

This chain uses TRBV28 with TRBJ2-5; 7 bases fit TRBD2. Germline-derived CDR1 and CDR2 are MDHEN and SYDVKM. The CDR3 has 15 residues. The trim removed 5 bases at V and 2 bases at J, leaving 8 bases unmatched. CDR3 bases: TGTGCCAGCAGTACCGTCGGGGGGTCTCAAGAGACCCAGTACTTC. Translating gives CASSTVGGSQETQYF.

The V and J genes are TRBV27 and TRBJ1-2, with D unclear. V gave up 6 bases and J gave up 5 bases, with 16 bases separating them. The CDR3 has 14 residues. Germline assignment: CDR1 MNHEY and CDR2 SMNVEV (reference sequence). The CDR3 sequence: CASSPRRAGYGYTF. DNA for the CDR3: TGTGCCAGCAGCCCGCGGCGGGCTGGGTATGGCTACACCTTC.

This clone was seen more than once but under ten times. This chain uses TRBV10-3 with TRBJ1-1; unclear D gene. The CDR3 contains 11 residues. Trimming removed 0 bases at V and 10 bases at J, with 6 bases between. Germline values: CDR1 ENHRY, CDR2 SYGVKD. The chain's CDR3 is CAISESLGAFF. In nucleotides, the CDR3 is TGTGCCATCAGTGAGTCGTTGGGAGCTTTCTTT.

The chain employs TRBV5-6 and TRBJ1-5, with a possible D match to TRBD1 (5 bases). Trimming left V 4 bases short and J 3 bases short, with 14 bases between. The CDR3 runs to 15 residues. The germline V gene has CDR1 SGHDT and CDR2 YYEEEE. CDR3 nucleotide sequence: TGTGCCAGCAGCCGGCGGGGCAGTTCCAATCAGCCCCAGCATTTT. Translation gives CASSRRGSSNQPQHF.

The chain combines TRBV11-2 with TRBJ1-5; tentative D call: TRBD1 (6 bases). Germline CDR1 reads SGHAT; CDR2 reads FQNNGV. V lost 3 bases, J lost 6 bases, and 15 bases lay in between. The CDR3 is made up of 15 amino acids. The CDR3 region has the DNA TGTGCCAGCAGCTTTGCGACAGCCAGGGGTCAGCCCCAGCATTTT. Amino acid sequence: CASSFATARGQPQHF. The full variable domain, in which reference TRBV11-2 and TRBJ1-5 provide the parts outside the CDR3, is EAGVAQSPRYKIIEKRQSVAFWCNPISGHATLYWYQQILGQGPKLLIQFQNNGVVDDSQLPKDRFSAERLKGVDSTLKIQPAKLEDSAVYLCASSFATARGQPQHFGDGTRLSIL.

This CDR3 reads CASSPAGTRSEQYF. CDR3 nucleotide sequence: TGTGCCAGCAGCCCGGCCGGGACTAGGAGCGAGCAGTACTTC. This chain links TRBV5-8 with TRBJ2-7, with TRBD2 matching 8 bases. Germline CDR1 is SGHTS and CDR2 is YDEGEE. Trimming at V came to 4 bases and at J to 6 bases, leaving 9 bases not matched to a gene. The CDR3 has 14 amino acids.

V gene TRBV5-1 combines with J gene TRBJ2-7; D perhaps matches TRBD2 (5 bases). The CDR3 totals 14 residues. The ends were cut back, 4 bases at V and 2 bases at J, with 13 bases in the middle. The germline CDR1 and CDR2 sequences are SGHRS and YFSETQ. The CDR3 here is CASSPGISAYEQYF. CDR3 DNA: TGCGCCAGCAGCCCGGGAATTTCGGCCTACGAGCAGTACTTC.

On this clone: The junction departs from the called germline gene at one end, perhaps through a read error. V usage is TRBV5-1 and J usage is TRBJ1-3; D remains unclear. CDR1 SGHRS and CDR2 YFSETQ come from the germline V gene. The CDR3 length is 14 residues. CDR3 sequence: CASRLDQAGNTIYF. CDR3 DNA: TGCGCCAGCAGATTGGATCAAGCTGGAAACACCATATATTTT.

The chain employs TRBV29-1 and TRBJ2-5; tentatively, D is TRBD2 (6 bases). Per the germline V gene, CDR1 is SQVTM and CDR2 is ANQGSEA. The V gene lost 7 bases and the J gene lost 2 bases, with 17 bases spanning the gap. CDR3 length: 14 residues. The CDR3, as DNA: TGCAGCGCCGGACTAAAATTGTTTCAAGAGACCCAGTACTTC. Translation gives CSAGLKLFQETQYF.

The gene calls are TRBV5-1 and TRBJ2-7; 10 bases agree with TRBD2. The CDR3 totals 15 residues. V was clipped by 0 bases and J by 3 bases; unmatched bases: 3. CDR1 is SGHRS and CDR2 is YFSETQ in the germline V gene. The CDR3 is CASSLGLAGLYEQYF. The CDR3 DNA sequence: TGCGCCAGCAGCTTGGGACTAGCGGGCCTCTACGAGCAGTACTTC. Variable domain in full (rest from reference TRBV5-1 and TRBJ2-7): KAGVTQTPRYLIKTRGQQVTLSCSPISGHRSVSWYQQTPGQGLQFLFEYFSETQRNKGNFPGRFSGRQFSNSRSEMNVSTLELGDSALYLCASSLGLAGLYEQYFGPGTRLTVT.

The chain couples TRBV6-1 to TRBJ1-2; a possible D gene is TRBD1 (6 bases). The V end lost 1 base, the J end lost 7 bases, and 13 bases lay between the germline ends. There are 14 residues in the CDR3. Looked up from germline, CDR1 is MNHNS and CDR2 is SASEGT. The CDR3 here is CASSEEQGRSGYTF. The CDR3 DNA reads TGTGCCAGCAGTGAAGAGCAGGGGAGAAGTGGCTACACCTTC.

This clone was picked up a small number of times. The chain uses TRBV5-1 and TRBJ1-1; 10 bases fit TRBD1. The CDR3 runs to 14 residues. The J segment lost 5 bases and the V segment lost 6 bases, leaving 7 bases of the junction unmatched. Germline V gene lookup returns CDR1 SGHRS and CDR2 YFSETQ. CDR3 region: CASNKDRGETEAFF. The CDR3, as DNA: TGCGCCAGCAACAAGGACAGGGGGGAGACTGAAGCTTTCTTT. The variable domain in full, with the rest retrieved from reference TRBV5-1 and TRBJ1-1, is KAGVTQTPRYLIKTRGQQVTLSCSPISGHRSVSWYQQTPGQGLQFLFEYFSETQRNKGNFPGRFSGRQFSNSRSEMNVSTLELGDSALYLCASNKDRGETEAFFGQGTRLTVV.

This chain joins TRBV27 and TRBJ1-1; D remains ambiguous. Trimming took 3 bases from V and 5 from J, leaving 16 bases between them. The germline gives CDR1 MNHEY, CDR2 SMNVEV (reference sequence). The CDR3 length is 15 residues. The CDR3 reads CASSFTEPGRTEAFF. The CDR3 DNA sequence: TGTGCCAGCAGTTTCACGGAACCCGGGAGGACTGAAGCTTTCTTT.

J is TRBJ1-1 and V is TRBV28; weak D call: TRBD1 (5 bases). The V and J ends lost 6 bases and 0 bases respectively, with 20 bases between them. Per germline, CDR1 MDHEN and CDR2 SYDVKM. This CDR3 region has 17 residues. The CDR3 DNA reads TGTGCCAGCAGCATTTTAGGGGACCGTTCCTTGAACACTGAAGCTTTCTTT. Protein: CASSILGDRSLNTEAFF. The complete variable domain, with remaining parts taken from reference TRBV28 and TRBJ1-1, reads DVKVTQSSRYLVKRTGEKVFLECVQDMDHENMFWYRQDPGLGLRLIYFSYDVKMKEKGDIPEGYSVSREKKERFSLILESASTNQTSMYLCASSILGDRSLNTEAFFGQGTRLTVV.

CDR3 in amino acids: CASRENKLSGSSYEQYF. For the CDR3, the DNA is TGTGCCAGCAGAGAGAACAAACTTAGCGGGTCTTCTTACGAGCAGTACTTC. The J gene is TRBJ2-7, the V gene TRBV11-2; 7 bases agree with TRBD2. The V gene end was trimmed by 6 bases and the J gene end by 4 bases; junction bases not matched to a gene: 18. The germline V gene encodes CDR1 SGHAT and CDR2 FQNNGV. This CDR3 comprises 17 residues.

As for this clone: The sample contains more than one DNA sequence encoding this CDR3. The chain uses TRBV6-5 and TRBJ1-1; 7 positions agree with TRBD1. V gave up 6 bases and J gave up 2 bases; unmatched junction bases: 3. CDR1 and CDR2 (germline): MNHEY, SVGAGI. This CDR3 contains 13 residues. The CDR3 is CASRTGLNTEAFF. The CDR3 DNA reads TGTGCCAGCAGGACAGGGCTTAACACTGAAGCTTTCTTT.

The chain uses TRBV14 and TRBJ2-5; D remains ambiguous. Germline CDR1 is SGHDN and CDR2 is FVKESK. The CDR3 contains 12 residues. Trimming stripped 1 base from V and 7 bases from J, with 7 bases between. The CDR3 region has the DNA TGTGCCAGCAGCCAAGGACCGGTGACCCAGTACTTC. Protein sequence: CASSQGPVTQYF. The full variable domain, rest sourced from reference TRBV14 and TRBJ2-5, is EAGVTQFPSHSVIEKGQTVTLRCDPISGHDNLYWYRRVMGKEIKFLLHFVKESKQDESGMPNNRFLAERTGGTYSTLKVQPAELEDSGVYFCASSQGPVTQYFGPGTRLLVL.

The J gene is TRBJ2-3, the V gene TRBV15; 15 bases fit TRBD2. With V trimmed by 3 bases and J by 4 bases, 2 bases remained unmatched. This CDR3 spans 16 amino acids. The germline V gene has CDR1 LNHNV and CDR2 YYDKDF (reference sequence). CDR3 loop: CATSRGTSGRPDTQYF. The CDR3 DNA is TGTGCCACCAGCAGGGGGACTAGCGGGAGGCCAGATACGCAGTATTTT.

The V and J genes are TRBV28 and TRBJ1-5, with D perhaps TRBD1 (5 bases). Per germline, CDR1 MDHEN and CDR2 SYDVKM. Trimming cost V 5 bases and J 1 base, with 9 bases left between them. The CDR3 is 14 residues long. The CDR3 reads CASSGAGSNQPQHF. Here the CDR3 DNA reads TGTGCCAGCAGTGGTGCAGGGAGCAATCAGCCCCAGCATTTT. Full variable domain (rest looked up from reference TRBV28 and TRBJ1-5): DVKVTQSSRYLVKRTGEKVFLECVQDMDHENMFWYRQDPGLGLRLIYFSYDVKMKEKGDIPEGYSVSREKKERFSLILESASTNQTSMYLCASSGAGSNQPQHFGDGTRLSIL.

This chain connects TRBV28 to TRBJ2-2, with D possibly being TRBD1 or TRBD2 (6 bases each). The V end lost 3 bases, the J end lost 4 bases, and 15 bases lay between the germline ends. The CDR3 extends over 16 amino acids. Per germline, CDR1 MDHEN and CDR2 SYDVKM. CDR3 sequence reads: CASSFGVSGATGELFF. The CDR3 DNA sequence: TGTGCCAGCAGTTTCGGGGTATCGGGGGCCACCGGGGAGCTGTTTTTT.

The V call is TRBV28, the J call TRBJ2-1; no clear D gene. Germline V lookup: CDR1 MDHEN, CDR2 SYDVKM. V was trimmed by 6 bases and J by 5 bases, leaving 11 bases between them. This CDR3 region has 13 residues. CDR3 nucleotide sequence: TGTGCCAGCAGGGGAAGCAGCCACAATGAGCAGTTCTTC. Protein product: CASRGSSHNEQFF.

The J gene is TRBJ2-5, the V gene TRBV10-1; 11 nucleotides line up with TRBD2. Germline V gives CDR1 WNHNN, CDR2 SYGVQD (reference sequence). The CDR3 loop spans 18 amino acids. Trimming took 0 bases from V and 2 from J; bases not matched to a gene: 8. The CDR3 DNA sequence: TGCGCCAGCAGTGAGTCGAAGCGCCCTAGCGGGAGGCAAGAGACCCAGTACTTC. Residues: CASSESKRPSGRQETQYF.

This chain links TRBV19 with TRBJ2-7, with D perhaps TRBD1 (6 bases). The V end was cut by 8 bases, the J end by 6 bases, with 14 bases between. Germline V CDR1 and CDR2: LNHDA, SQIVND (reference sequence). The CDR3 is made up of 12 amino acids. The CDR3 DNA reads TGTGCCAGTGGGACATACCCTTCCGAGCAGTACTTC. Its translation: CASGTYPSEQYF.

The chain couples TRBV6-5 to TRBJ2-5; the D is unclear. Between the trimmed V and J ends, which lost 6 bases and 13 bases, there was a span of 18 bases. The germline CDR1 and CDR2 sequences are MNHEY and SVGAGI. CDR3 length equals 12 residues. The CDR3 sequence is CASSPRSGKRYF. CDR3 nucleotides: TGTGCCAGCAGCCCGAGGTCAGGAAAACGGTACTTC.